The 18 T cell receptor beta chains presented below share a single source sample, sequenced in a study of regulatory T cells in long-lasting Graves disease. Time point given: newly diagnosed GD, antithyroid drugs for less than 3 months. RNA from PBMCs was the source of the TCR library. Arm-PCR with iRepertoire HTBI primers amplified the CDR3 regions for these TCR beta libraries. A single record per CDR3 protein comes from TCRdb applying MiXCR to the multiplex PCR reads. Here the sample spans 530,000 or so distinct CDR3 sequences, about 13% being singletons. In addition, the sample was reused for a study of T cells in Graves' hyperthyroidism and ophthalmopathy.

The starting material was peripheral blood mononuclear cells (PBMCs), obtained at new diagnosis, from a patient treated with antithyroid drugs. The receptors derive from a man between 25 and 39 years old with Graves disease.

Remarks on this clonotype: With a far larger clone one base away, a read error is the likely cause. The V gene is TRBV2, the J gene TRBJ2-1; D is unclear. The J call may be mistaken, given a closer DNA end match to TRBJ2-5. This CDR3 comprises 12 residues. Germline V CDR1 and CDR2: SNHLY, FYNNEI. The CDR3 spells CASSGQLETQYF. The CDR3 region has the DNA TGTGCCAGCAGTGGACAATTAGAGACCCAGTACTTC.

This clonotype appeared a few times. The chain employs TRBV19 and TRBJ2-2; TRBD2 matches at 10 bases. The junction had 5 bases not matched to a gene; V was cut back by 1 base and J by 3 bases. The CDR3 has 17 amino acids. CDR1 and CDR2 (germline): LNHDA, SQIVND (reference sequence). CDR3 protein: CASSIVRLAGDTGELFF. The CDR3 DNA reads as TGTGCCAGTAGTATAGTAAGGCTAGCGGGAGACACCGGGGAGCTGTTTTTT. The variable domain in full, completed from reference TRBV19 and TRBJ2-2, reads DGGITQSPKYLFRKEGQNVTLSCEQNLNHDAMYWYRQDPGQGLRLIYYSQIVNDFQKGDIAEGYSVSREKKESFPLTVTSAQKNPTAFYLCASSIVRLAGDTGELFFGEGSRLTVL.

This clonotype was picked up a small number of times. V is TRBV2 and J is TRBJ1-4; D is unresolved. Germline V gene lookup returns CDR1 SNHLY and CDR2 FYNNEI. The V end was cut by 6 bases, the J end by 12 bases, with 14 bases between. The CDR3 sequence is 12 residues long. The CDR3 DNA reads TGTGCCAGCAGCCCGGACCGGGCGGAACTGTTTTTT. Translated: CASSPDRAELFF.

This clonotype has at least ten counts. This rearrangement joins TRBV11-2 to TRBJ2-7; D is undetermined. Germline CDR1 SGHAT, CDR2 FQNNGV. V was shortened by 4 bases and J by 3 bases, with 19 bases between the two germline ends. The CDR3 has 16 residues. In DNA form, the CDR3 reads TGTGCCAGCAGCTCCGTATCTTGGCGTCATAGCTACGAGCAGTACTTC. It codes for CASSSVSWRHSYEQYF.

This clonotype has at least ten counts. This chain links TRBV19 with TRBJ1-5; no firm D call. The germline CDR1 and CDR2 sequences are LNHDA and SQIVND (reference sequence). CDR3 length: 13 residues. Trimming left V 4 bases short and J 4 bases short, with 8 bases between. The CDR3 sequence: CASSTTPNQPQHF. The CDR3 coding sequence is TGTGCCAGTAGTACCACACCTAATCAGCCCCAGCATTTT.

V usage is TRBV7-8 and J usage is TRBJ1-5, with 7 nucleotides matching TRBD1. After removal of 1 base from V and 0 bases from J, the junction contained 12 bases not matched to a gene. Germline V gives CDR1 SGHVS, CDR2 FQNEAQ. The CDR3 spans 19 residues. CDR3 bases: TGTGCCAGCAGCTTAGAGAACAGGGGAAGGGCCTATAGCAATCAGCCCCAGCATTTT. Its protein product is CASSLENRGRAYSNQPQHF.

The sample holds many counts of this clonotype. The genes are TRBV2 and TRBJ2-3; TRBD2 matches at 7 bases. Trimming took 9 bases from V and 2 from J; bases not matched to a gene: 5. Germline values: CDR1 SNHLY, CDR2 FYNNEI. The CDR3 spans 13 residues. CDR3 in amino acids: CASGAGLTDTQYF. The CDR3 DNA is TGTGCCAGTGGAGCGGGGCTCACAGATACGCAGTATTTT.

The chain combines TRBV2 with TRBJ2-5; no clear D gene. V was pared by 7 bases and J by 5 bases, with 8 bases between. The germline V gene has CDR1 SNHLY and CDR2 FYNNEI. The CDR3 runs to 11 residues. Here the CDR3 DNA reads TGTGCCAGCACTGTCGGGGAGACCCAGTACTTC. Protein: CASTVGETQYF.

The gene calls are TRBV9 and TRBJ2-2, with D possibly being TRBD2 (5 bases). V was trimmed by 1 base and J by 4 bases, leaving 11 bases between them. The CDR3 sequence is 15 residues long. Germline lookup yields CDR1 SGDLS and CDR2 YYNGEE. This CDR3 is CASSVRGSGTGELFF. As DNA, the CDR3 is TGTGCCAGCAGCGTAAGAGGGAGCGGCACCGGGGAGCTGTTTTTT.

At least ten counts were recorded for this clonotype. V is TRBV11-2 and J is TRBJ2-3; TRBD2 agrees at 10 bases. J gave up 4 bases and V 2 bases, and 3 bases lay outside the gene matches. CDR1 SGHAT and CDR2 FQNNGV come from the germline V gene. The CDR3 covers 15 residues. The CDR3 bases are TGTGCCAGCAGCTTACTAGCGGGAGACGCAGATACGCAGTATTTT. As protein: CASSLLAGDADTQYF. Based on the CDR3 plus reference TRBV11-2 and TRBJ2-3, the full variable domain is EAGVAQSPRYKIIEKRQSVAFWCNPISGHATLYWYQQILGQGPKLLIQFQNNGVVDDSQLPKDRFSAERLKGVDSTLKIQPAKLEDSAVYLCASSLLAGDADTQYFGPGTRLTVL.

Only a few counts were recorded for this clonotype. V gene TRBV20-1 combines with J gene TRBJ1-3, with TRBD1 matching 7 bases. V shed 6 bases and J 0 bases; nucleotides not matched to a gene: 5. Germline CDR1 reads DFQATT; CDR2 reads SNEGSKA (reference sequence). This CDR3 contains 14 residues. The CDR3 DNA reads TGCAGTGCCCAATGGACAGGCTCTGGAAACACCATATATTTT. It yields the protein CSAQWTGSGNTIYF.

This clonotype was observed a handful of times. This chain connects TRBV19 to TRBJ2-4; D is perhaps TRBD1 (5 bases). Germline V CDR1 and CDR2: LNHDA, SQIVND (reference sequence). V gave up 2 bases and J gave up 1 base, with 15 bases separating them. The CDR3 has 17 amino acids. CDR3 sequence: CASSIRQNARAKNIQYF. The CDR3 coding sequence is TGTGCCAGTAGTATAAGACAGAACGCAAGGGCCAAAAACATTCAGTACTTC.

Comments on this clonotype: A read error may be the cause here, since a much bigger clone is one base away. The missing conserved phenylalanine or tryptophan at the end of this CDR3 makes a read error likely. The V gene is TRBV11-1, the J gene TRBJ1-1; 9 nucleotides align to TRBD1. The CDR3 totals 17 residues. The germline CDR1 and CDR2 sequences are SGHAT and FQDESV (reference sequence). The DNA of the CDR3 is TGTGCCAGCAGCTCCCGGGACAGGGTAACCCTAAACACCGAAGCTTTCCTT. Its protein product is CASSSRDRVTLNTEAFL.

The table lists this clonotype with many counts. The rearrangement joins TRBV27 to TRBJ2-1; D gene ambiguous. The CDR3 sequence is 12 residues long. The ends were cut back, 6 bases at V and 9 bases at J, with 12 bases in the middle. Per germline, CDR1 MNHEY and CDR2 SMNVEV (reference sequence). CDR3 region: CASSPYKSEQFF. The CDR3 DNA reads as TGTGCCAGCAGCCCTTATAAGAGTGAGCAGTTCTTC.

The rearrangement links TRBV29-1 to TRBJ1-2, with 8 positions matching TRBD1. There are 14 residues in the CDR3. With V trimmed by 6 bases and J by 3 bases, 9 bases remained unmatched. In germline, CDR1 is SQVTM, CDR2 ANQGSEA. CDR3 in amino acids: CSVQRQGRHYGYTF. CDR3 bases: TGCAGCGTACAGAGACAGGGGAGGCACTATGGCTACACCTTC.

The sample holds many counts of this clonotype. The rearrangement uses TRBV29-1 and TRBJ2-7; no firm D call. Germline V CDR1 and CDR2: SQVTM, ANQGSEA. Trimming cost V 4 bases and J 2 bases, with 6 bases left between them. This CDR3 region has 11 residues. The CDR3 spells CSVAQPYEQYF. The CDR3 DNA reads as TGCAGCGTTGCCCAACCCTACGAGCAGTACTTC.

This clonotype was seen at least ten times. This chain links TRBV29-1 with TRBJ2-3; tentative D call: TRBD2 (5 bases). This CDR3 has 15 residues. Germline V CDR1 and CDR2: SQVTM, ANQGSEA. V lost 6 bases and J lost 2, with 18 bases in between. CDR3 amino acids: CSVPTGKRNTDTQYF. CDR3 sequence (DNA): TGCAGCGTCCCCACTGGGAAGCGGAACACAGATACGCAGTATTTT.

This clonotype was seen many times. The chain employs TRBV2 and TRBJ2-5; D remains ambiguous. V dropped 3 bases and J dropped 4 bases, with 15 bases sitting between them. This CDR3 has 15 amino acids. The V gene's germline CDR1 is SNHLY and CDR2 FYNNEI. This CDR3 is CASSDKRVKSETQYF. The CDR3 DNA follows: TGTGCCAGCAGTGATAAAAGGGTGAAGTCAGAGACCCAGTACTTC.